This entry features one T cell receptor beta chain sequence. The data belong to a study of blood T cell repertoires in COVID-19. Study-wide context: Samples representing acute and convalescent COVID-19 were sourced from the United States, Italy and Spain. Sources were T cells, B-cell-depleted T cells, or PBMCs; the material itself was cDNA or gDNA.

As handled by the study authors: Reference gene primers were amplified, and this amplification served to estimate nucleated cell counts. Method: immunoSEQ multiplex PCR; TCRdb's copy keeps in-frame clones and lacks some. V, J and clone size reflect that table, while D and trimming were determined from the DNA. The table has approximately 320,000 clones, around 92% seen once. Germline CDR1 reads SGHKS; CDR2 reads YYEKEE (reference sequence). This CDR3 contains 16 residues. V shed 0 bases, J shed 2 bases, and the junction held 8 bases outside the gene matches. Enrolled during active infection, Seattle patients were then followed longitudinally.

This receptor was obtained from a woman in her twenties or thirties with COVID-19, enrolled during active disease. The chain joins TRBV5-5 to TRBJ2-7, with 7 nucleotides matching TRBD1. The sequencing sample was made of peripheral blood. CDR3 residues: CASSLAPGQTTYEQYF. The CDR3 DNA is TGTGCCAGCAGCTTGGCCCCGGGACAGACGACCTACGAGCAGTACTTC.